This record covers a single T cell receptor beta chain. The antigen is unknown. These data are taken from a study of T cells after yellow fever vaccination. Via MiXCR, TCRdb re-called the 5' RACE reads, giving one row per CDR3 protein. This sample carries roughly 520,000 distinct CDR3 sequences, just over 20% of them seen once, and the ten largest clones take approximately 15%. The germline V gene encodes CDR1 SNHLY and CDR2 FYNNEI. The CDR3 length is 14 residues. V lost 6 bases, J lost 10 bases, and 16 bases lay in between. Study-level points and caveats: The booster saw the reappearance of most primary-vaccination clones (around 96% CD4, almost 90% CD8).

The origin of this receptor is a man aged 18 to 29 who received the YFV17D yellow fever vaccine. The chain carries TRBV2 and TRBJ1-6, with TRBD1 as a possible D gene (6 bases). This specimen was PBMCs, taken roughly 20 days after the first yellow fever vaccination. In DNA, the CDR3 is TGTGCCAGCAGGGCGGCGGGGCAGGGGTCACCCCTCCACTTT. Encoded protein: CASRAAGQGSPLHF.